The 20 T cell receptor beta chains reported below all come from one sample, sequenced in a study of cytomegalovirus exposure and HLA in healthy donors. The PCR had 60 Vbeta and 13 Jbeta primers. TCRdb's table, derived via immunoSEQ multiplex PCR, lists solely in-frame clones and lacks some. The table includes 75,000 to 80,000 clones, around four fifths detected once. Sequencing was carried out using PBMCs. The receptors originated from a woman between 40 and 55 years old in good health and CMV-seropositive.

This clone was seen a single time. The V call is TRBV15, the J call TRBJ2-5; 9 bases line up with TRBD2. The CDR3 covers 15 residues. Germline CDR1 LNHNV, CDR2 YYDKDF (reference sequence). After removal of 9 bases from V and 2 bases from J, the junction contained 10 bases not matched to a gene. The CDR3 sequence is CATAKPSGDQETQYF. CDR3 DNA: TGTGCCACAGCAAAGCCTAGCGGGGATCAAGAGACCCAGTACTTC.

This chain's CDR3 is CAVTGGLENSPLHF. CDR3 DNA sequence: TGTGCCGTAACAGGGGGCCTTGAGAATTCACCCCTCCACTTT. The chain is built from TRBV6-1 and TRBJ1-6; TRBD1 matches at 9 bases. This CDR3 has 14 amino acids. Germline V gene sequence: CDR1 MNHNS, CDR2 SASEGT. J lost 7 bases, V lost 11 bases, and 9 bases had no gene match.

The J gene is TRBJ2-7, the V gene TRBV7-8, with 9 bases fitting TRBD1. The CDR3 covers 17 residues. V shed 5 bases and J 3 bases; nucleotides not matched to a gene: 14. Germline assignment: CDR1 SGHVS and CDR2 FQNEAQ. The CDR3 DNA reads as TGTGCCAGCAGCCCGGGACAGGGTTGGTATTATCACTACGAGCAGTACTTC. Protein: CASSPGQGWYYHYEQYF.

The rearrangement joins TRBV30 to TRBJ2-3, with D maybe TRBD2 (6 bases). V shed 5 bases and J shed 2 bases, with 14 bases lying between them. CDR1 is GTSNPN, CDR2 SVGIG, per germline (reference sequence). The CDR3 runs 14 residues. The CDR3 region has the DNA TGTGCCTGGGGGGCAGGCGGGGACACAGATACGCAGTATTTT. Protein sequence: CAWGAGGDTDTQYF.

The rearrangement uses TRBV7-3 and TRBJ1-1; TRBD1 aligns across 9 bases. CDR3 size: 13 residues. Germline V gives CDR1 SGHTA, CDR2 FQGTGA. Trimming took 3 bases from V and 12 from J; bases not matched to a gene: 8. In DNA form, the CDR3 reads TGTGCCAGCAGCTTCACGGACAGGGGTGGAACTTTCTTT. It encodes CASSFTDRGGTFF.

This sequence joins TRBV7-2 and TRBJ2-5; 11 bases fit TRBD2. The CDR3 contains 16 residues. V shed 5 bases and J 0 bases; nucleotides not matched to a gene: 5. Germline V lookup: CDR1 SGHTA, CDR2 FQGNSA. In nucleotides, the CDR3 is TGTGCCAGCAGCCTAATAGCGGGGGGGTACCAAGAGACCCAGTACTTC. Translating gives CASSLIAGGYQETQYF.

V and J are TRBV5-6 and TRBJ2-7; possibly TRBD1 for D (6 bases). The CDR3 is 13 residues long. V lost 6 bases and J 5 bases, leaving 15 bases between the germline ends. Germline assignment: CDR1 SGHDT and CDR2 YYEEEE. For the CDR3, the DNA is TGTGCCAGCATGGGGGCAGGGATCCACGAGCAGTACTTC. Amino acids: CASMGAGIHEQYF.

The chain is built from TRBV21-1 and TRBJ2-4; the D segment call TRBD2 is taken from the table without a DNA check. TRBV21-1 is a listed pseudogene. The CDR3 has 15 amino acids. CDR3 DNA: TGTGCCAGCAGCAAAGTTAATTTAGCCAAAAACATTCAGTACTTC. Protein: CASSKVNLAKNIQYF.

The chain uses TRBV19 and TRBJ2-5, with D uncertain. V lost 4 bases and J 4 bases, leaving 4 bases between the germline ends. The germline V gene has CDR1 LNHDA and CDR2 SQIVND (reference sequence). The CDR3 has 11 amino acids. DNA of the CDR3: TGTGCCAGTAGTACGCGAGAGACCCAGTACTTC. Translating gives CASSTRETQYF.

The V gene is TRBV4-1, the J gene TRBJ2-7; D not resolved. V lost 0 bases and J lost 2, with 11 bases in between. The CDR3 contains 15 residues. Germline V gives CDR1 MGHRA, CDR2 YSYEKL. CDR3 coding DNA: TGCGCCAGCAGCCAAGATTGGGCCCGCGCCTACGAGCAGTACTTC. It encodes CASSQDWARAYEQYF.

The rearrangement joins TRBV9 to TRBJ2-2; D gene ambiguous. Trimming took off 0 bases at V and 4 bases at J, with 7 bases between the two ends. Germline V gives CDR1 SGDLS, CDR2 YYNGEE. This CDR3 is 14 amino acids long. CDR3: CASSVESFTGELFF. The CDR3 DNA reads TGTGCCAGCAGCGTAGAGAGCTTCACCGGGGAGCTGTTTTTT.

Details on this clone: Additional DNA sequences in this sample encode the identical CDR3. This chain links TRBV30 with TRBJ2-3; D perhaps matches TRBD2 (6 bases). From germline, CDR1 is GTSNPN and CDR2 SVGIG (reference sequence). This CDR3 region has 13 residues. V was trimmed by 0 bases and J by 4 bases, leaving 8 bases between them. CDR3 sequence reads: CAWSVRRADTQYF. CDR3 DNA: TGTGCCTGGAGTGTACGGAGGGCAGATACGCAGTATTTT.

This clone was counted only a few times. The rearrangement joins TRBV5-1 to TRBJ2-7, with D possibly being TRBD2 (6 bases). There are 16 residues in the CDR3. CDR1 and CDR2 from the germline V gene are SGHRS and YFSETQ. Deletions cut 5 bases from V and 0 bases from J, with 18 bases between. CDR3: CASRSKSEGSSYEQYF. In DNA, the CDR3 is TGCGCCAGCAGATCAAAATCGGAGGGTAGCTCCTACGAGCAGTACTTC.

V usage is TRBV5-6 and J usage is TRBJ1-2; unclear D gene. This CDR3 is 13 amino acids long. Germline CDR1 and CDR2: SGHDT and YYEEEE. V lost 4 bases and J lost 3, with 10 bases in between. The CDR3 sequence is CASSLREDYGYTF. In nucleotides, the CDR3 is TGTGCCAGCAGCCTCCGGGAGGACTATGGCTACACCTTC.

The gene calls are TRBV5-6 and TRBJ2-3, with TRBD2 as a possible D gene (5 bases). Trimming stripped 4 bases from V and 4 bases from J, with 7 bases between. Germline V gene sequence: CDR1 SGHDT, CDR2 YYEEEE. The CDR3 is 12 amino acids. CDR3 loop: CASSLAADTQYF. CDR3 nucleotide sequence: TGTGCCAGCAGCCTAGCAGCAGATACGCAGTATTTT.

The V and J genes are TRBV28 and TRBJ1-6; maybe TRBD1 (5 bases). Germline V gene sequence: CDR1 MDHEN, CDR2 SYDVKM. CDR3 size: 17 residues. Trimming pared 5 bases from V and 0 bases from J, leaving 14 bases between. Written as DNA, the CDR3 is TGTGCCAGCAGTCCCTTTAGACAGAGCTCCTATAATTCACCCCTCCACTTT. Amino acids: CASSPFRQSSYNSPLHF.

This chain connects TRBV6-1 to TRBJ2-3, with 12 bases identical to TRBD2. V shed 0 bases and J 3 bases; nucleotides not matched to a gene: 7. The germline V gene has CDR1 MNHNS and CDR2 SASEGT. The CDR3 totals 18 residues. The chain's CDR3 is CASSEARLAGEITDTQYF. The CDR3 DNA reads as TGTGCCAGCAGTGAAGCCCGACTAGCGGGGGAGATAACAGATACGCAGTATTTT.

The chain joins TRBV5-1 to TRBJ2-3; D is uncertain. This CDR3 is 15 amino acids long. Trimming removed 2 bases from V and 0 bases from J, with 10 bases in between. The germline gives CDR1 SGHRS, CDR2 YFSETQ. The CDR3 DNA is TGCGCCAGCAGCTTTTCAGCGCAAAGCACAGATACGCAGTATTTT. This sequence encodes CASSFSAQSTDTQYF.

The V gene is TRBV30, the J gene TRBJ1-1, with D perhaps TRBD1 (5 bases). V dropped 3 bases and J dropped 1 base, with 18 bases sitting between them. The CDR3 loop spans 16 amino acids. Germline CDR1 reads GTSNPN; CDR2 reads SVGIG (reference sequence). The CDR3 is CAWRRGGGGRNTEAFF. The CDR3 DNA reads as TGTGCCTGGAGGAGGGGCGGCGGGGGAAGGAACACTGAAGCTTTCTTT.

The sample holds one count of this clone. An end of the junction differs from the germline gene, which may be a read error. This sequence joins TRBV10-3 and TRBJ1-1, with TRBD1 identical over 7 bases. From germline, CDR1 is ENHRY and CDR2 SYGVKD. The CDR3 runs to 12 residues. CDR3: CASSTRQGSAFF. In DNA form, the CDR3 reads TGTGCCAGCAGTACCCGACAGGGATCTGCTTTCTTT.